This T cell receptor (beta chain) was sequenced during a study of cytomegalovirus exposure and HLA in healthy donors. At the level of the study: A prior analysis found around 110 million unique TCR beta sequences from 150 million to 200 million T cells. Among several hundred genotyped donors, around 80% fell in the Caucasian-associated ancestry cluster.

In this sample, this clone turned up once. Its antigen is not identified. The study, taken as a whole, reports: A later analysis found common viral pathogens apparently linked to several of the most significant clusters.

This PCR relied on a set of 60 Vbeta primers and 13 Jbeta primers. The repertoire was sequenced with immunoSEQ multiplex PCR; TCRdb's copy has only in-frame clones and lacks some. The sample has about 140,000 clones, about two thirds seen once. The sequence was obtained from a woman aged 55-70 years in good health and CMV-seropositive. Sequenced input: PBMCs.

The CDR3 spells CASSTGTAGNTIYF. The CDR3 bases are TGTGCCAGCAGTACAGGGACAGCCGGAAACACCATATATTTT. The genes are TRBV28 and TRBJ1-3; TRBD1 agrees at 7 bases. The CDR3 is made up of 14 amino acids. The V and J ends lost 5 bases and 4 bases, in that order; junction bases with no gene match: 5. Germline-derived CDR1 and CDR2 are MDHEN and SYDVKM.